Reported below is one TCR beta chain. Antigen specificity is unknown. This CDR3 is 14 amino acids long. The V end lost 0 bases, the J end lost 2 bases, and 8 bases lay between the germline ends. CDR1 and CDR2 (germline): SGHVS, FQNEAQ. These data are taken from a study of cytomegalovirus exposure and HLA in healthy donors. The PCR ran on 60 Vbeta and 13 Jbeta primers. The table came from immunoSEQ multiplex PCR; TCRdb's copy has only in-frame clones and leaves some out. This table has 150,000 to 200,000 clones, around four fifths appearing once. Study-level findings and limits: Cytomegalovirus association was listed for about 170 TCR beta chains.

The specimen sequenced was PBMCs. This clonotype was obtained from a woman in her thirties or forties in good health and CMV-seronegative. The V and J genes are TRBV7-8 and TRBJ2-7; no clear D. The CDR3 here is CASSLARQPYEQYF. The CDR3 nucleotides read TGTGCCAGCAGCTTAGCGAGGCAGCCCTACGAGCAGTACTTC.